The T cell receptor (beta chain) under discussion was sequenced for a study of blood T cell repertoires in COVID-19. Study summary: COVID-19 samples, acute and convalescent, were from the United States, Italy and Spain. The analysed material was cDNA or gDNA that came from T cells, B-cell-depleted T cells, or PBMCs.

Germline V lookup: CDR1 KGHSH, CDR2 LQKENI. The V segment lost 3 bases and the J segment 5 bases; nucleotides outside the gene matches: 2. This CDR3 has 14 residues. Only in-frame clones appear in the TCRdb table, and some are missing; sequencing was by immunoSEQ multiplex PCR. Among 210,000 or so clones listed, around nine tenths were seen once. This sequence joins TRBV18 and TRBJ2-5, with TRBD2 matching over 11 bases. The sample was peripheral blood. The sequence was collected from a woman aged 60-70 years with acute or convalescent COVID-19. CDR3 nucleotides: TGTGCCAGCTCACCCGGGACTAGCGGCGAGACCCAGTACTTC. This translates into CASSPGTSGETQYF.